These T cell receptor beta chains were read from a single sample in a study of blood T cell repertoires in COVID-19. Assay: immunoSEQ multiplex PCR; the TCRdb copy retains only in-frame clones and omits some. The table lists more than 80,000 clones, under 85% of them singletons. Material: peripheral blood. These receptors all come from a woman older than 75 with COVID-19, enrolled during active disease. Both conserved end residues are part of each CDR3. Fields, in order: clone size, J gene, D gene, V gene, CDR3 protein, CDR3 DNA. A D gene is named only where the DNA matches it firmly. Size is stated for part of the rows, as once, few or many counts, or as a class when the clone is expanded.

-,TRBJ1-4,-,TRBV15,CATSRARGEKLFF,TGTGCCACCAGCAGAGCACGGGGTGAAAAACTGTTTTTT
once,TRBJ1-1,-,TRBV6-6,CASSYPSEAFF,TGTGCCAGCAGTTACCCGAGTGAAGCTTTCTTT
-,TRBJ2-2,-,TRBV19,CASRRPEQTYTGELFF,TGTGCCAGTAGGCGTCCGGAGCAGACCTACACCGGGGAGCTGTTTTTT
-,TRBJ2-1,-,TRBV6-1,CASSEEAAYNEQFF,TGTGCCAGCAGTGAAGAGGCGGCTTACAATGAGCAGTTCTTC
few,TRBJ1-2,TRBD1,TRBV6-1,CASSEGQGNYGYTF,TGTGCCAGCAGTGAGGGACAGGGCAACTATGGCTACACCTTC
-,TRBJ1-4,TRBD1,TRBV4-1,CASSQDWTGLYEKLFF,TGCGCCAGCAGCCAAGATTGGACAGGCCTTTATGAAAAACTGTTTTTT
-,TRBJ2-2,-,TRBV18,CASSPQNQKTGELFF,TGTGCCAGCTCACCACAGAATCAGAAAACCGGGGAGCTGTTTTTT
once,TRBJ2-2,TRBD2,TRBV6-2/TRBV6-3,CASSYWGGTGELFF,TGTGCCAGCAGTTACTGGGGGGGCACCGGGGAGCTGTTTTTT
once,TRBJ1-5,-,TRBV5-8,CASSASHQPQHF,TGTGCCAGCAGCGCGAGCCATCAGCCCCAGCATTTT
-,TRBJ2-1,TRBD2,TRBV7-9,CASSSSGSGGDEQFF,TGTGCCAGCAGCTCCTCCGGAAGCGGGGGTGATGAGCAGTTCTTC
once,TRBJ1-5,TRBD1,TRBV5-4,CASSPGGTGYSNQPQHF,TGTGCCAGCAGCCCCGGTGGGACAGGCTATAGCAATCAGCCCCAGCATTTT